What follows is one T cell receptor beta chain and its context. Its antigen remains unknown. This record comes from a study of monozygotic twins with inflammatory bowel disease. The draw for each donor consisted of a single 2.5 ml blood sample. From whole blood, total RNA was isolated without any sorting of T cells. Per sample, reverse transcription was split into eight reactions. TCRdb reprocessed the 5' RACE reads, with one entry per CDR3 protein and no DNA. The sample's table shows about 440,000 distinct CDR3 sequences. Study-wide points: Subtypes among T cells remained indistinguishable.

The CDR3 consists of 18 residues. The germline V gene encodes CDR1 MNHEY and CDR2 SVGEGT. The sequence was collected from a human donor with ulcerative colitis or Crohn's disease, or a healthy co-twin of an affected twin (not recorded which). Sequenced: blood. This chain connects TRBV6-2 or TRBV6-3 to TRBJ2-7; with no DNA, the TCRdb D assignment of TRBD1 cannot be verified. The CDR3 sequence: CASSYSTTGTGTIYEQYF.